This T cell receptor beta chain was sequenced during a study of blood T cells in healthy people across ages. About this clonotype itself: Its cognate antigen is unknown. An end of the junction does not agree with germline; a read error may underlie this.

Study-level points and caveats: While age rose, TCR beta diversity per million T cells dropped in a roughly linear way.

Primed by a sample-barcoded 5' primer and a J-beta primer mix, a second PCR proceeded for 7 to 11 cycles. MiXCR, applied by TCRdb to the 5' RACE reads, yields one record per CDR3 protein. The data contain 800,000 to 1,000,000 distinct CDR3 sequences, approximately 49% of them seen just once; the ten biggest clones take up roughly 12%. The CDR3 runs to 15 residues. The germline V gene has CDR1 DFQATT and CDR2 SNEGSKA (reference sequence). This chain joins TRBV20-1 and TRBJ1-4; TRBD1 agrees at 8 bases. The clonotype comes from a man aged 25-40 years in good health. The source material was blood. The CDR3 nucleotides are TGCAGTGCTAGTGACAGGGGACGTCTTAATGAAAACCTGTTTTTT. Protein sequence: CSASDRGRLNENLFF.